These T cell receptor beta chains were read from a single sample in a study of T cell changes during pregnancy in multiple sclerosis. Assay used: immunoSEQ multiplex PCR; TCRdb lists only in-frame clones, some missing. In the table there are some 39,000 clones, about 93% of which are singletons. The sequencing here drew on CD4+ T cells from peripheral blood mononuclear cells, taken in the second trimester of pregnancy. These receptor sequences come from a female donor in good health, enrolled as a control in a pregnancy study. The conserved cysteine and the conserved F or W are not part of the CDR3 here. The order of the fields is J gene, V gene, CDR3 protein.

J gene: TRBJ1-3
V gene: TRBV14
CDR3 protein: ASSSPGSGNTIY

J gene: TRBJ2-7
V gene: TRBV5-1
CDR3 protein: ASSTVGGYEQY

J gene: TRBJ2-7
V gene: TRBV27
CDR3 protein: ASSFIAGGRYEQY

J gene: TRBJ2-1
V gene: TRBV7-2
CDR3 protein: ASRPTRGGGNEQF

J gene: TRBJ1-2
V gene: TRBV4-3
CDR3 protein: ASSHHSPGGYNYGYT

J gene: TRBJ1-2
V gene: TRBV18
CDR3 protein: ASSPSPSGQGIGAAYGYT

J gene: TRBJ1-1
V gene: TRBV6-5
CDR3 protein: ASRRRQGEAF

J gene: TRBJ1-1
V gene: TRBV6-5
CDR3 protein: ASSYGGWVTEAF

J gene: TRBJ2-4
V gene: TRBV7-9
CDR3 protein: ASASPFQGNIQY

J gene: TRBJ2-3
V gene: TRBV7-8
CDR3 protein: ASSPETGGLTDTQY

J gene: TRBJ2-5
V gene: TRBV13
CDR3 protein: ASSSRGETQY

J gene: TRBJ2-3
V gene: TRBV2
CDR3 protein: ASRASGASTDTQY

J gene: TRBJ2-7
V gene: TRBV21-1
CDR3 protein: ASSRGLGQRYEQY

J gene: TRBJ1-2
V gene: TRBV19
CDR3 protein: ASSPYFSGAANYGYT

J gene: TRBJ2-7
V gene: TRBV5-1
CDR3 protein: ASSLTSGGAYEQY

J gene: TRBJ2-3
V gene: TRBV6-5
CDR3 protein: ASSYGGASPTDTQY

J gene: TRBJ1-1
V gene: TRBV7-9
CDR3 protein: ASSLERGMNTEAF

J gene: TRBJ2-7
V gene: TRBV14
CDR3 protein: ASSQDLSPGYAYEQY

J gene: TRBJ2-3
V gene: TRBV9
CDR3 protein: ASSVNDRVPDTQY

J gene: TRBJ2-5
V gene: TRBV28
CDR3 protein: ASRPELGGGASETQY

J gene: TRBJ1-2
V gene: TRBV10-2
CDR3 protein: ASSESGGNYGYT

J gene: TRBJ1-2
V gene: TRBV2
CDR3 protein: ASSDSYGYT

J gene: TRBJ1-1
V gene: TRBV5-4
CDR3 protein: ASSKTGGFTEAF

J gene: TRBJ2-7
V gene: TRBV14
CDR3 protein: ASSQVGEQY

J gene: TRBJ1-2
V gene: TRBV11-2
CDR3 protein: ASSLTGTIRSYT

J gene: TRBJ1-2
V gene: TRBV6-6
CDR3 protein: ASSSGTGAYGYT

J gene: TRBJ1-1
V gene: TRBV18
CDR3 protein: ASSPRGQRTEKNTEAF

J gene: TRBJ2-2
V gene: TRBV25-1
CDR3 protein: ASSDGGRRGELF

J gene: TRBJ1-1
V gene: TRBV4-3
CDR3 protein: ASSPELGGITEAF

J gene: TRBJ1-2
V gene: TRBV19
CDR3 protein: ASLTPGQDYGYT

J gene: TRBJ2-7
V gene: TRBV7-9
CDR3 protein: ASSSAGGLRQY

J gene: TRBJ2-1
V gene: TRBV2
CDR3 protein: ASRDRGYNEQF

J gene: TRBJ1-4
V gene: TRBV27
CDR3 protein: ASSPQSGAREKLF

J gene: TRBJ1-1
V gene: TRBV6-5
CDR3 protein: ASSFSGQGAAF

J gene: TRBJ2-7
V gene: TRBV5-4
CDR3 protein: ASSRTGNYEQY

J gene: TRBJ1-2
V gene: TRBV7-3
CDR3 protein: ASSSRPGNGYT

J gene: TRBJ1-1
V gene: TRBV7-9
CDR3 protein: ASSLAEYPVGQLNTEAF

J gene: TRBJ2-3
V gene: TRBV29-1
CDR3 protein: SESDRANTDTQY

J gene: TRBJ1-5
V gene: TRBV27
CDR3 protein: ASRAGTVNSNQPQH

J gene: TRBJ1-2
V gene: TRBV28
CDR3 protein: ASSFQGWGYT

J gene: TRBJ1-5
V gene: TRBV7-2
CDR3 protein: ASSLAPGVQPQH

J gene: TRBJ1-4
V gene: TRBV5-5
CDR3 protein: ASSLTGAATNEKLF

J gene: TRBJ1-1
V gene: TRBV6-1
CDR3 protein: ASSELNEAF

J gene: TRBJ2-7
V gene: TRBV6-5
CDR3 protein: ASSYDRASSEQY

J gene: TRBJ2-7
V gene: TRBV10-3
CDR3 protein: AISESPLAGGSYEQY

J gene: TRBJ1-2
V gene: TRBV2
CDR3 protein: ASSDGGGWKGYT

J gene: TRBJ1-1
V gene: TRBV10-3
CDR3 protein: AISEAQGNTEAF

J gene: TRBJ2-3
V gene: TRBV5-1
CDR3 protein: ASTSGGGTDTQY

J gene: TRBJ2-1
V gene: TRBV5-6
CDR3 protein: ASSGASYNEQF

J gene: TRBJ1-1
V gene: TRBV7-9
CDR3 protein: ASSLSFANTEAF

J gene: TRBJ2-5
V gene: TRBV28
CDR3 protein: ASKGGGQETQY

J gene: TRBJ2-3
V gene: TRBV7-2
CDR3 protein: ASSSSDTQY

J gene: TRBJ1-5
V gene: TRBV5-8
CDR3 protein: ASSPVAWNQPQH

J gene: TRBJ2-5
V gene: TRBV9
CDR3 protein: ASSVGRLETQY

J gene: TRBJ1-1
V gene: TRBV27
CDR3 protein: ASSLTVVVRNTEAF